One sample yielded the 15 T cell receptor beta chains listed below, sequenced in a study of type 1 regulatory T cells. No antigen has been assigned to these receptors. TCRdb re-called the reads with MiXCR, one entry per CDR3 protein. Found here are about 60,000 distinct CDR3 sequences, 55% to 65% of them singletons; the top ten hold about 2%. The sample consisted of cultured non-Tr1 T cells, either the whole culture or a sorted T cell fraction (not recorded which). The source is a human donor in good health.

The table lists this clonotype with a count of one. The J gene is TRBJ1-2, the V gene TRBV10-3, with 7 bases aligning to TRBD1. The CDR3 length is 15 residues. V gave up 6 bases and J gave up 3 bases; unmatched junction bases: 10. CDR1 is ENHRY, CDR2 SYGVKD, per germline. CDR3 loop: CAISEPDRDDYGYTF. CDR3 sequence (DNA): TGTGCCATCAGCGAACCCGACAGGGACGACTATGGCTACACCTTC.

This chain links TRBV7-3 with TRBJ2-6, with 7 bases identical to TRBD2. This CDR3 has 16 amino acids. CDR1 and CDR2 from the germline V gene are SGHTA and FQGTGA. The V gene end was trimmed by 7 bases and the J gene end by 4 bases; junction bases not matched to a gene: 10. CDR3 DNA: TGTGCCAGCACGGGAGGTGGTTTACCCGGGGCCAACGTCCTGACTTTC. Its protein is CASTGGGLPGANVLTF.

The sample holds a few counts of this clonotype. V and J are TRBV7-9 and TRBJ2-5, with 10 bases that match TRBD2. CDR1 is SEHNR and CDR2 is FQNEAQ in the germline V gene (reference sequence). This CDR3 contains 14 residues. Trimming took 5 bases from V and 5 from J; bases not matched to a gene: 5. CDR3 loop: CASSASGSPETQYF. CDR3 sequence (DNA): TGTGCCAGCAGCGCTAGCGGGAGCCCTGAGACCCAGTACTTC.

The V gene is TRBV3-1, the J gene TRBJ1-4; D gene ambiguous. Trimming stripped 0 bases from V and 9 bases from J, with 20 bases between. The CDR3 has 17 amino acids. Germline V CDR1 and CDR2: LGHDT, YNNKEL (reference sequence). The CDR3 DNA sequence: TGTGCCAGCAGCCAAGAAGCGCCGGCCGAAAGGGTGAAAAAACTGTTTTTT. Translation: CASSQEAPAERVKKLFF.

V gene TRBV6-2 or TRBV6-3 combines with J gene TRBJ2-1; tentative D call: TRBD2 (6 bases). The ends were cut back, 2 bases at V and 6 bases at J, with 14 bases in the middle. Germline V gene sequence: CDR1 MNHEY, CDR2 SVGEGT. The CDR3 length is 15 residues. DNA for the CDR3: TGTGCCAGCAGTTACGTGACTAGGGCCCGCAATGAGCAGTTCTTC. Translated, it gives CASSYVTRARNEQFF.

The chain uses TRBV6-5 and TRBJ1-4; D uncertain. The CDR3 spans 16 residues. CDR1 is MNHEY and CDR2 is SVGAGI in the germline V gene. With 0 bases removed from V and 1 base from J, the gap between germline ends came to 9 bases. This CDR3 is CASSYSSLLTNEKLFF. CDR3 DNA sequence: TGTGCCAGCAGTTACTCGTCTCTGCTAACTAATGAAAAACTGTTTTTT.

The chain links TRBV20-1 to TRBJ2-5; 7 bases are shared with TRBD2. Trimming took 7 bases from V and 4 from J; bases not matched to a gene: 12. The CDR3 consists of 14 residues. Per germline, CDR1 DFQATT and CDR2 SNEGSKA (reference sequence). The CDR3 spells CSGPPAGSGETQYF. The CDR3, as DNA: TGCAGTGGCCCACCAGCGGGAAGCGGAGAGACCCAGTACTTC.

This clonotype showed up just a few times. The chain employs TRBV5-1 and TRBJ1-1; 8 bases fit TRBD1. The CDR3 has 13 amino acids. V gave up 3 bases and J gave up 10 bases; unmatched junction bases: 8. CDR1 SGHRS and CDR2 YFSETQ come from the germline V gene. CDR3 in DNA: TGCGCCAGCAGCTCCAGGGGGCTCGCCGGAGCTTTCTTT. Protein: CASSSRGLAGAFF.

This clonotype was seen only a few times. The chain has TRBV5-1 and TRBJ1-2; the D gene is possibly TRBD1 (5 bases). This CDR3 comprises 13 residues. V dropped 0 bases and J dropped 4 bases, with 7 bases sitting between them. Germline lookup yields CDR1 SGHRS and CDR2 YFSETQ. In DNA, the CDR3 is TGCGCCAGCAGCTTGGGGGGGACCTATGGCTACACCTTC. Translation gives CASSLGGTYGYTF.

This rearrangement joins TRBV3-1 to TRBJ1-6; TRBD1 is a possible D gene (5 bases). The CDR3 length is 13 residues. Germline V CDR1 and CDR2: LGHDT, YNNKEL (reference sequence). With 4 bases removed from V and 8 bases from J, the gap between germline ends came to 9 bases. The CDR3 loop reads CASSRGLDSPLHF. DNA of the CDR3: TGTGCCAGCAGCCGGGGACTCGATTCACCCCTCCACTTT.

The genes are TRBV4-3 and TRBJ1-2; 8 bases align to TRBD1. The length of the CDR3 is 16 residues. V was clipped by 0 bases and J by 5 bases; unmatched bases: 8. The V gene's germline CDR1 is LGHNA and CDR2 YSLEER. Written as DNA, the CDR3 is TGCGCCAGCAGCCAAGAGCTGCAGGGGGCAGGATATGGCTACACCTTC. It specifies CASSQELQGAGYGYTF.

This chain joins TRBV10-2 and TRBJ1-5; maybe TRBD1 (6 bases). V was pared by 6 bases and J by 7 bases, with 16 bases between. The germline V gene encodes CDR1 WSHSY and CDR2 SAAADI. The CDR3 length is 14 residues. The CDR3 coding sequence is TGCGCCAGCAGGGTCGGGGGCAGGGAACAGCCCCAGCATTTT. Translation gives CASRVGGREQPQHF.

The CDR3 coding sequence is TGTGCCAGCAGCCCCACAAATACCGGGACCTCGCAGTACTTC. Its translation: CASSPTNTGTSQYF. The chain has TRBV9 and TRBJ2-4; TRBD1 or TRBD2 may be the D gene (5 bases each). CDR3 length: 14 amino acids. V was pared by 4 bases and J by 13 bases, with 21 bases between. The germline gives CDR1 SGDLS, CDR2 YYNGEE.

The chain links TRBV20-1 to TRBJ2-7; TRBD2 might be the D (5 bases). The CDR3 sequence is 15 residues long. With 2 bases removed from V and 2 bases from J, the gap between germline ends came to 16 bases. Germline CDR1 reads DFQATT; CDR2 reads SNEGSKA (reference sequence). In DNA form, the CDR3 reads TGCAGTGCTAGAAGTTCAGCGGTTAAGACCTACGAGCAGTACTTC. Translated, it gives CSARSSAVKTYEQYF.

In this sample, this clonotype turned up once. Here the CDR3 DNA reads TGCAGTGCTAGGTGGGACAGCAATCAGCCCCAGCATTTT. Protein sequence: CSARWDSNQPQHF. The chain uses TRBV20-1 and TRBJ1-5, with a weak D call TRBD1 (5 bases). CDR1 is DFQATT and CDR2 is SNEGSKA in the germline V gene (reference sequence). Trimming shortened V by 3 bases and J by 1 base, and 7 bases separated the two germline ends. The CDR3 has 13 residues.